A selection of T cell receptor beta chains follows, all from one sample in a study of regulatory T cells in long-lasting Graves disease. TCRdb fed the multiplex PCR reads into MiXCR, producing one record per CDR3 protein. The profile shows about 470,000 distinct CDR3 sequences, approximately 15% of them singletons. This same sample was also part of a study on T cells in Graves' hyperthyroidism and ophthalmopathy.

This specimen consisted of peripheral blood mononuclear cells (PBMCs), obtained at new diagnosis, from a patient treated with antithyroid drugs. The origin of the receptors is a woman between 25 and 40 years old with Graves disease. Both conserved end residues are part of each CDR3. A D gene is named only where the DNA matches it firmly. A clone size is listed for some rows: how often the clone was seen (once, few, many), or a class if it is expanded.

v_call: TRBV4-2
d_call: TRBD2
j_call: TRBJ2-2
clone_size: few
cdr3_nt: TGTGCCAGCAGCCATCGCGGGACTAGCAACACCGGGAAGCTGTTTTTT
cdr3_aa: CASSHRGTSNTGKLFF

v_call: TRBV27
d_call: .
j_call: TRBJ1-6
clone_size: .
cdr3_nt: TGTGCCAGCAGTTTAGGATTGGGTAATTCACCCCTCCACTTT
cdr3_aa: CASSLGLGNSPLHF

v_call: TRBV19
d_call: .
j_call: TRBJ2-2
clone_size: .
cdr3_nt: TGTGCCAGTAGTAAAGGGACCACCGGGGAGCTGTTTTTT
cdr3_aa: CASSKGTTGELFF

v_call: TRBV11-2
d_call: TRBD1
j_call: TRBJ2-3
clone_size: many
cdr3_nt: TGTGCCAGCAGCCAAAACAGGGGCCCAGCGCAGTATTTT
cdr3_aa: CASSQNRGPAQYF

v_call: TRBV19
d_call: .
j_call: TRBJ2-2
clone_size: .
cdr3_nt: TGTGCCAGTAGTGGGGGGAACACCGGGGAGCTGTTTTTT
cdr3_aa: CASSGGNTGELFF

v_call: TRBV18
d_call: .
j_call: TRBJ2-7
clone_size: many
cdr3_nt: TGTGCCAGCTCACCCCCAGATAGTCTCCCCTCCTACGAGCAGTACTTC
cdr3_aa: CASSPPDSLPSYEQYF

v_call: TRBV4-1
d_call: .
j_call: TRBJ2-5
clone_size: few
cdr3_nt: TGCGCCAGCAGCCCACCCCTGGGGCCGGAGACCCAGTACTTC
cdr3_aa: CASSPPLGPETQYF

v_call: TRBV28
d_call: .
j_call: TRBJ1-2
clone_size: .
cdr3_nt: TGTGCCAGCAGTCAGATAGCTAACTATGGCTACACCTTC
cdr3_aa: CASSQIANYGYTF

v_call: TRBV6-2/TRBV6-3
d_call: .
j_call: TRBJ1-5
clone_size: .
cdr3_nt: TGTGCCAGCAGACCCCGTCTCGGCGCCGCGGGGGGAAGCAATCAGCCCCAGCATTTT
cdr3_aa: CASRPRLGAAGGSNQPQHF

v_call: TRBV7-9
d_call: TRBD2
j_call: TRBJ2-7
clone_size: many
cdr3_nt: TGTGCCAGCAGCTCTCCGGGACTAGGATCTTACGAGCAGTACTTC
cdr3_aa: CASSSPGLGSYEQYF

v_call: TRBV18
d_call: .
j_call: TRBJ2-2
clone_size: .
cdr3_nt: TGTGCCAGCTCACCAAGGCATTCCGGTATGAACACCGGGGAGCTGTTTTTT
cdr3_aa: CASSPRHSGMNTGELFF

v_call: TRBV11-3
d_call: .
j_call: TRBJ2-4
clone_size: many
cdr3_nt: TGTGCCAGCAGCTCTACAGGGTATGACATTCAGTACTTC
cdr3_aa: CASSSTGYDIQYF

v_call: TRBV30
d_call: .
j_call: TRBJ1-1
clone_size: many
cdr3_nt: TGTGCCTGGAGCCCCGGCCGCGGGGGGGAAGCTTTCTTT
cdr3_aa: CAWSPGRGGEAFF

v_call: TRBV20-1
d_call: TRBD1
j_call: TRBJ1-5
clone_size: many
cdr3_nt: TGCAGTGCTAGAACCGGGACAGGGGGGTTTAGCAATCAGCCCCAGCATTTT
cdr3_aa: CSARTGTGGFSNQPQHF

v_call: TRBV6-2/TRBV6-3
d_call: .
j_call: TRBJ2-1
clone_size: few
cdr3_nt: TGTGCCAGCAGTTACTCGAAGACCGGGATGGAGCAGTTCTTC
cdr3_aa: CASSYSKTGMEQFF

v_call: TRBV7-9
d_call: TRBD2
j_call: TRBJ2-7
clone_size: .
cdr3_nt: TGTGCCAGCATCGCTAGCGGGAGTTACGAGCAGTACTTC
cdr3_aa: CASIASGSYEQYF

v_call: TRBV12-3/TRBV12-4
d_call: TRBD2
j_call: TRBJ2-3
clone_size: many
cdr3_nt: TGTGCCAGCAGCGGGGGGACTAGCGGGCGCACAGATACGCAGTATTTT
cdr3_aa: CASSGGTSGRTDTQYF

v_call: TRBV10-3
d_call: TRBD1
j_call: TRBJ1-6
clone_size: few
cdr3_nt: TGTGCCATCAGGGGGACAGGGAATTCACCCCTCCACTTT
cdr3_aa: CAIRGTGNSPLHF

v_call: TRBV30
d_call: .
j_call: TRBJ1-2
clone_size: few
cdr3_nt: TGTGCCTGGGCAACCGGGCTAACGGGATATGGCTACACCTTC
cdr3_aa: CAWATGLTGYGYTF

v_call: TRBV6-2/TRBV6-3
d_call: .
j_call: TRBJ2-4
clone_size: .
cdr3_nt: TGTGCCAGCACCCCCGGGGGACACACAATAAACATTCAGTACTTC
cdr3_aa: CASTPGGHTINIQYF

v_call: TRBV28
d_call: .
j_call: TRBJ2-7
clone_size: many
cdr3_nt: TGTGCCAGCAGACCCGGGCCCCTGGGGGACTACGAGCAGTACTTC
cdr3_aa: CASRPGPLGDYEQYF

v_call: TRBV6-1
d_call: .
j_call: TRBJ2-3
clone_size: many
cdr3_nt: TGTGCCAGCAGTCAGCGGGCCCGTCTTGATACGCAGTATTTT
cdr3_aa: CASSQRARLDTQYF

v_call: TRBV28
d_call: TRBD2
j_call: TRBJ2-7
clone_size: many
cdr3_nt: TGTGCCAGCAGTGGACTAGTCGAATCCTACGAGCAGTACTTC
cdr3_aa: CASSGLVESYEQYF

v_call: TRBV3-1
d_call: TRBD2
j_call: TRBJ2-1
clone_size: many
cdr3_nt: TGTGCCAGCAGCCAAGAGCCTAGCGGGAGCGATGAGCAGTTCTTC
cdr3_aa: CASSQEPSGSDEQFF

v_call: TRBV27
d_call: .
j_call: TRBJ1-2
clone_size: few
cdr3_nt: TGTGCCAGCAGTCCCAGAGAATCTCCTTATGGCTACACCTTC
cdr3_aa: CASSPRESPYGYTF